Below, 7 T cell receptor beta chains from the same sample are listed, as sequenced in a study of spatial heterogeneity in lung cancer (dated by TCRdb to between 2018 and 2020). The label giving this sample's time point can be read as: blood at routine non-recurrence follow-up after resection. Library preparation employed 5' RACE. This sample was sequenced with a NextSeq 500. In TCRdb, the public reads were trimmed at Q25 with fastp and aligned with MiXCR, with productive beta chains retained. A single entry per CDR3 protein holds the most common genes and DNA from its merged rows. Within this sample are around 11,000 distinct CDR3 sequences, with roughly 9.1% of them counted one time only. The top ten clonotypes cover under 40% of the sample. Specimen: PBMCs, collected at follow-up. The receptors come from a female donor with early-stage non-small cell lung cancer.

This clonotype was recorded many times. The J gene is TRBJ2-1, the V gene TRBV20-1, with D uncertain. V was pared by 3 bases and J by 10 bases, with 7 bases between. Germline V CDR1 and CDR2: DFQATT, SNEGSKA (reference sequence). The CDR3 is 10 amino acids. CDR3 region: CSARIDEQFF. In DNA, the CDR3 is TGCAGTGCTAGGATAGACGAGCAGTTCTTC.

This clonotype came up a few times. This CDR3 is missing its conserved last phenylalanine or tryptophan, likely due to a read error. CDR3 protein: CASRDRETKNIQYL. The DNA of the CDR3 is TGTGCCAGCAGGGACAGGGAGACCAAAAACATTCAGTACCTC. The chain joins TRBV2 to TRBJ2-4, with 8 bases fitting TRBD1. Germline CDR1 reads SNHLY; CDR2 reads FYNNEI. V trimming: 6 bases; J trimming: 2 bases; junction bases outside the gene matches: 3. This CDR3 has 14 amino acids.

By share, this clonotype ranks as medium-sized. DNA for the CDR3: TGTGCCAGCAGTTACATAGGGACAGGGGATTCACCCCTCCACTTT. It is translated as CASSYIGTGDSPLHF. The chain combines TRBV6-6 with TRBJ1-6, with 10 positions matching TRBD1. V was pared by 2 bases and J by 8 bases, with 3 bases of the junction left unmatched. The CDR3 consists of 15 residues. In germline, CDR1 is MNHNY, CDR2 SVGAGI (reference sequence).

The chain links TRBV5-4 to TRBJ2-3; TRBD2 aligns across 8 bases. Trimming removed 3 bases from V and 1 base from J; junction bases left unmatched: 10. The CDR3 consists of 17 residues. CDR1 and CDR2 (germline): SGHNT, YYREEE (reference sequence). The CDR3 nucleotides are TGTGCCAGCAGCTCCGGGACTAGTATTGTCGGCACAGATACGCAGTATTTT. Translated, it gives CASSSGTSIVGTDTQYF.

The sample holds many counts of this clonotype. This rearrangement joins TRBV18 to TRBJ2-7; D may be TRBD1 (6 bases). This CDR3 contains 14 residues. The V and J ends lost 6 bases and 1 base respectively, with 13 bases between them. Germline V gene lookup returns CDR1 KGHSH and CDR2 LQKENI. The CDR3 nucleotides are TGTGCCAGCTCTAAGACAGGCGATTCCTACGAGCAGTACGTC. Amino acids: CASSKTGDSYEQYV.

This clonotype was observed many times. The V call is TRBV12-3 or TRBV12-4, the J call TRBJ1-1, with TRBD1 matching 8 bases. Trimming at V came to 8 bases and at J to 10 bases, leaving 3 bases not matched to a gene. The CDR3 totals 10 residues. The CDR3 here is CASGRGLAFF. Here the CDR3 DNA reads TGTGCCAGCGGCAGGGGGCTAGCTTTCTTT.

In this sample, this clonotype turned up many times. This chain uses TRBV6-6 with TRBJ1-2, with unresolved D. CDR3 length: 13 amino acids. V was trimmed by 4 bases and J by 3 bases, leaving 9 bases between them. In germline, CDR1 is MNHNY, CDR2 SVGAGI (reference sequence). The CDR3 DNA is TGTGCCAGCAGTTTGTCCCGGGACTATGGCTACACCTTC. Residues: CASSLSRDYGYTF.